The 20 T cell receptor beta chains given below trace back to one sample, sequenced in a study of PD-L1 blockade in urothelial cancer. Time point: peripheral blood 6 weeks after treatment start. The table came from immunoSEQ multiplex PCR; TCRdb's copy has only in-frame clones and leaves some out. Here the sample spans around 93,000 clones, over 80% being singletons. Sequencing used PBMCs, obtained around atezolizumab (anti-PD-L1) treatment. These receptors all stem from a man in his sixties or seventies with urothelial cancer.

The chain employs TRBV10-3 and TRBJ1-1, with 10 positions matching TRBD1. V gave up 0 bases and J gave up 3 bases; unmatched junction bases: 4. There are 16 residues in the CDR3. Looked up from germline, CDR1 is ENHRY and CDR2 is SYGVKD. The CDR3 DNA follows: TGTGCCATCAGTGAGTCGACAGGGGGCGCGGACACTGAAGCTTTCTTT. Protein: CAISESTGGADTEAFF.

In its sample, this clone was seen once. Written as DNA, the CDR3 is TGCGCCAGCAGCTTTCGACAGGGGCCTAATGAAAAACTGTTTTTT. Protein product: CASSFRQGPNEKLFF. The V and J genes are TRBV4-1 and TRBJ1-4, with TRBD1 matching 8 bases. The V segment lost 5 bases and the J segment 3 bases; nucleotides outside the gene matches: 5. The CDR3 consists of 15 residues. Germline CDR1 MGHRA, CDR2 YSYEKL.

The V gene is TRBV4-1, the J gene TRBJ1-2; 9 bases agree with TRBD1. The CDR3 runs to 18 residues. Germline CDR1 and CDR2: MGHRA and YSYEKL. The V and J ends lost 4 bases and 4 bases, in that order; junction bases with no gene match: 16. The CDR3 spells CASSRPGQGPMAIYGYTF. The DNA of the CDR3 is TGCGCCAGCAGCCGCCCGGGACAGGGCCCTATGGCGATCTATGGCTACACCTTC.

V usage is TRBV6-1 and J usage is TRBJ2-3, with D possibly matching TRBD1 (6 bases). This CDR3 is 12 amino acids long. Trimming removed 8 bases at V and 2 bases at J, with 8 bases between. Germline lookup yields CDR1 MNHNS and CDR2 SASEGT. The CDR3 nucleotides are TGTGCCAGCCGGACAGTCACAGATACGCAGTATTTT. Translated: CASRTVTDTQYF.

V usage is TRBV5-6 and J usage is TRBJ1-2; the D gene is possibly TRBD1 (6 bases). The CDR3 has 13 residues. Germline V CDR1 and CDR2: SGHDT, YYEEEE. V gave up 0 bases and J gave up 7 bases, with 10 bases separating them. The CDR3 sequence: CASSLAGVGGYTF. The CDR3, as DNA: TGTGCCAGCAGCTTGGCAGGGGTCGGTGGCTACACCTTC.

The rearrangement uses TRBV9 and TRBJ1-1; weak D call: TRBD1 (6 bases). The CDR3 has 14 amino acids. The germline V gene has CDR1 SGDLS and CDR2 YYNGEE. The germline V and J ends were trimmed by 3 bases and 6 bases, with 15 bases remaining between them. CDR3 nucleotides: TGTGCCAGCAGCGCGGGGGGCAGGGTGGCTGAAGCTTTCTTT. As protein: CASSAGGRVAEAFF.

The V and J genes are TRBV9 and TRBJ1-1; possible D gene TRBD1, 5 bases. Trimming left V 0 bases short and J 5 bases short, with 8 bases between. The CDR3 loop spans 13 amino acids. Germline CDR1 SGDLS, CDR2 YYNGEE. The CDR3 reads CASSVAGDTEAFF. The CDR3 nucleotides are TGTGCCAGCAGCGTAGCGGGGGATACTGAAGCTTTCTTT.

The chain carries TRBV19 and TRBJ2-1; 10 bases are a match to TRBD2. Germline V gene data show CDR1 as LNHDA and CDR2 as SQIVND (reference sequence). The CDR3 length is 17 residues. V dropped 0 bases and J dropped 2; count of bases not matched to a gene: 4. The DNA for the CDR3 is TGTGCCAGTAGTATAGATAGCGGGAGGTCCACCTACAATGAGCAGTTCTTC. Residues: CASSIDSGRSTYNEQFF.

This clone came up a few times. V and J are TRBV7-9 and TRBJ2-3; 7 bases align to TRBD1. Trimming took 6 bases from V and 4 from J; bases not matched to a gene: 7. Germline CDR1 and CDR2: SEHNR and FQNEAQ (reference sequence). This CDR3 has 14 amino acids. CDR3 sequence reads: CASREQGRPDTQYF. For the CDR3, the DNA is TGTGCCAGCAGAGAACAGGGGCGGCCAGATACGCAGTATTTT.

The rearrangement links TRBV5-4 to TRBJ1-4; 11 bases match TRBD1. This CDR3 spans 15 amino acids. Trimming at V came to 2 bases and at J to 8 bases, leaving 5 bases not matched to a gene. CDR1 and CDR2 (germline): SGHNT, YYREEE (reference sequence). CDR3 residues: CASSLGGQGGEKLFF. For the CDR3, the DNA is TGTGCCAGCAGCTTAGGGGGACAGGGGGGAGAAAAACTGTTTTTT.

In this sample, this clone turned up once. The rearrangement joins TRBV6-1 to TRBJ1-5; perhaps TRBD1 as D (5 bases). Germline-derived CDR1 and CDR2 are MNHNS and SASEGT. Trimming shortened V by 2 bases and J by 7 bases, and 12 bases separated the two germline ends. This CDR3 is built from 14 residues. The CDR3 DNA reads as TGTGCCAGCAGTGAATTGACAGAGAAACAGCCCCAGCATTTT. It yields the protein CASSELTEKQPQHF.

The chain's CDR3 is CASSPGTGVDTEAFF. Here the CDR3 DNA reads TGTGCCAGCAGCCCGGGGACAGGGGTAGACACTGAAGCTTTCTTT. This chain connects TRBV5-8 to TRBJ1-1, with 10 bases aligning to TRBD1. This CDR3 region has 15 residues. J was trimmed by 3 bases and V by 4 bases; bases with no gene match: 6. CDR1 is SGHTS and CDR2 is YDEGEE in the germline V gene. Using reference TRBV5-8 and TRBJ1-1 for the parts outside the CDR3, the full variable domain is EAGVTQSPTHLIKTRGQQATLRCSPISGHTSVYWYQQALGLGLQFLLWYDEGEERNRGNFPPRFSGRQFPNYSSELNVNALELEDSALYLCASSPGTGVDTEAFFGQGTRLTVV.

This clone was counted ten times or more. The chain has TRBV19 and TRBJ2-5; 8 nucleotides agree with TRBD1. The CDR3 runs 14 residues. V dropped 3 bases and J dropped 5; count of bases not matched to a gene: 5. Germline lookup yields CDR1 LNHDA and CDR2 SQIVND (reference sequence). Here the CDR3 reads CASSIAGGDETQYF. The CDR3 DNA is TGTGCCAGTAGTATTGCAGGGGGCGACGAGACCCAGTACTTC.

The CDR3 loop is CASSLASGSSRNTIYF. The CDR3 DNA reads TGCGCCAGCAGCTTGGCCAGCGGCAGCTCCCGAAACACCATATATTTT. The J gene is TRBJ1-3, the V gene TRBV5-1, with no clear D. The CDR3 extends over 16 amino acids. Germline V CDR1 and CDR2: SGHRS, YFSETQ. The V and J ends lost 0 bases and 5 bases respectively, with 15 bases between them.

This clone was counted once. This chain uses TRBV18 with TRBJ2-2; 8 nucleotides match TRBD2. The CDR3 runs to 16 residues. The ends lost 6 bases at V and 3 bases at J; junction bases unmatched: 9. From germline, CDR1 is KGHSH and CDR2 LQKENI. The CDR3 DNA follows: TGTGCCAGCTCCCCGGGAGGGGGGTACTACACCGGGGAGCTGTTTTTT. Translating it yields CASSPGGGYYTGELFF.

The rearrangement uses TRBV18 and TRBJ1-5; D remains unclear. Germline V lookup: CDR1 KGHSH, CDR2 LQKENI. Trimming left V 3 bases short and J 2 bases short, with 11 bases between. This CDR3 contains 15 residues. The CDR3 DNA reads TGTGCCAGCTCACCCGACACCCTTCGCAATCAGCCCCAGCATTTT. This encodes CASSPDTLRNQPQHF.

This chain connects TRBV19 to TRBJ2-3, with 7 bases that match TRBD2. Looked up from germline, CDR1 is LNHDA and CDR2 is SQIVND (reference sequence). The CDR3 has 17 amino acids. Trimming at V came to 4 bases and at J to 2 bases, leaving 12 bases not matched to a gene. The DNA of the CDR3 is TGTGCCAGTAGTACCCGCCGCGGGAGTGTGGACACAGATACGCAGTATTTT. As protein: CASSTRRGSVDTDTQYF.

The chain links TRBV4-2 to TRBJ2-5; TRBD1 agrees at 7 bases. The germline gives CDR1 LGHNA, CDR2 YNFKEQ. Losses at the gene ends were 3 bases for V and 1 base for J; bases not matched to a gene: 11. There are 17 residues in the CDR3. CDR3 DNA: TGTGCCAGCAGCCAGTCTACAGGGGTAGGAGTCCAAGAGACCCAGTACTTC. It encodes CASSQSTGVGVQETQYF.

V is TRBV5-6 and J is TRBJ2-7; TRBD1 matches at 7 bases. V gave up 3 bases and J gave up 3 bases; unmatched junction bases: 6. Germline V gene lookup returns CDR1 SGHDT and CDR2 YYEEEE. The CDR3 has 14 residues. The CDR3 DNA reads TGTGCCAGCAGCTCCACAGGGGAAGACTACGAGCAGTACTTC. It yields the protein CASSSTGEDYEQYF.

This clone was seen a single time. V and J are TRBV2 and TRBJ2-4, with 9 bases that match TRBD1. Germline trimming cut 4 bases from V and 5 bases from J; bases unmatched to any gene: 3. The CDR3 covers 14 residues. Germline lookup yields CDR1 SNHLY and CDR2 FYNNEI. CDR3 in amino acids: CASSGRTGENIQYF. CDR3 DNA: TGTGCCAGCAGTGGTAGGACAGGGGAAAACATTCAGTACTTC.